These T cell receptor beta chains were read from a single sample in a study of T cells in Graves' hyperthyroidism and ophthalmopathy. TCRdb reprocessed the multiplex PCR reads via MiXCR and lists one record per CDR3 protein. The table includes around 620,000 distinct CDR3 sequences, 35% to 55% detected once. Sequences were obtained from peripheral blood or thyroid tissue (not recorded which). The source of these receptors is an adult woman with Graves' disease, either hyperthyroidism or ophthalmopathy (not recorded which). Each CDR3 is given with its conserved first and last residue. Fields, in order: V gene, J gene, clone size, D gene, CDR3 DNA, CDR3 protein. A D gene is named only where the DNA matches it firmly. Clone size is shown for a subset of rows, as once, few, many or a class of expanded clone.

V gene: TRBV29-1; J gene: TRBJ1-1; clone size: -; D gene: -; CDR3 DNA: TGCAGCGTTGGTATTTTGGGGGTTGATGCTTTCTTT; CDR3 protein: CSVGILGVDAFF
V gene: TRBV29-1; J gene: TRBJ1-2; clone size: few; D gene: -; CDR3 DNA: TGCAGCGTTGAGGAGGGAATCATTAACTATGGCTACACCTTC; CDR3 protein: CSVEEGIINYGYTF
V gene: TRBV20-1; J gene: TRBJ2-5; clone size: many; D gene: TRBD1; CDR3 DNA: TGCAGTGCTAGGGAGGACAGGGCAGAGACCCAGTACTTC; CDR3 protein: CSAREDRAETQYF
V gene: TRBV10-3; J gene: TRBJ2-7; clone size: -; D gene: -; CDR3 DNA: TGTGCCATCAGTAGCCGAGAGTCCTACGAGCAGTACTTC; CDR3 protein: CAISSRESYEQYF
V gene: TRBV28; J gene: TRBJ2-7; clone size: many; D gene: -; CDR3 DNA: TGTGCCAGCAGTTTATTACCGAGCGAGCAGTACTTC; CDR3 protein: CASSLLPSEQYF
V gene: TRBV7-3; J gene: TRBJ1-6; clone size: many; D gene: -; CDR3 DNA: TGTGCCAGCAGCTCAGGGGCTACGGGTTCACCCCTCCACTTT; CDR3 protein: CASSSGATGSPLHF
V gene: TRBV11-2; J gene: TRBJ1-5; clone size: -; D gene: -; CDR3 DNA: TGTGCCAGCAGCTTAGCTTACGGGAGGTCGTACGAGCATTTT; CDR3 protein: CASSLAYGRSYEHF
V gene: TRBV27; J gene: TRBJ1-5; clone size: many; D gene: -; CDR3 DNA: TGTGCCAGCAGTTACGCTATCAATCAGCCCCAGCATTTT; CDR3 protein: CASSYAINQPQHF
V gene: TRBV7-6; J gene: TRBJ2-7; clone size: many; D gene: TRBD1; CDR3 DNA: TGTGCCAGCAGCTTAGAATGGGGACAGGGGATCCGGGAGCAGTACTTC; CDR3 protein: CASSLEWGQGIREQYF
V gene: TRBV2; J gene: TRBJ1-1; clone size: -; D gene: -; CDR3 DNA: TGTGCCAGCACCTGGGGGGCTGAAGCTTTCTTT; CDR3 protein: CASTWGAEAFF
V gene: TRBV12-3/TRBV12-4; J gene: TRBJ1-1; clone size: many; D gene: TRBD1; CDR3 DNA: TGTGCCAGCAGCCCCGACAGGGGGCCTTTCAACACTGAAGCTTTCTTT; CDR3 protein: CASSPDRGPFNTEAFF
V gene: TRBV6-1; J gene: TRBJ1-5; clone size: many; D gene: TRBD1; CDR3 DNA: TGTGCGACCACCTGGGGACAGGGGAGTCAGCCCCAGCATTTT; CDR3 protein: CATTWGQGSQPQHF
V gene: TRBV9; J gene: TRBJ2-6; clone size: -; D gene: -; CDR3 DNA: TGTGCCAGCAGTCCGGACGGCCGCTCTGGGGCCAACGTCCTGACTTTC; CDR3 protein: CASSPDGRSGANVLTF